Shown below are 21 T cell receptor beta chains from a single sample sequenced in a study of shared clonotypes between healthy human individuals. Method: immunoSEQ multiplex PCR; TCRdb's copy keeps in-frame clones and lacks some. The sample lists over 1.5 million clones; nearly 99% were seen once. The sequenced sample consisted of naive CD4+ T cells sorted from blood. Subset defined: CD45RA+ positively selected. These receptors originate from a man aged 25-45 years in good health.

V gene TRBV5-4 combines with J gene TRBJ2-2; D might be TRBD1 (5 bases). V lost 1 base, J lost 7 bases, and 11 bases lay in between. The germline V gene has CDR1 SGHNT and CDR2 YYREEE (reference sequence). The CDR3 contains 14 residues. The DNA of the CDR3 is TGTGCCAGCAGCTTGTCAGGGATCGGCGGGGAGCTGTTTTTT. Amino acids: CASSLSGIGGELFF.

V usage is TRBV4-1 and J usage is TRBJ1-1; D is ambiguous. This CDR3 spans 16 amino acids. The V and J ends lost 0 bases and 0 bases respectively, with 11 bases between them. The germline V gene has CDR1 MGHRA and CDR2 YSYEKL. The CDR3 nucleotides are TGCGCCAGCAGCCAAGATCCGGCTATCATGAACACTGAAGCTTTCTTT. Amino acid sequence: CASSQDPAIMNTEAFF.

CDR3 region: CATSRTTGGDQPQHF. The CDR3 DNA follows: TGTGCCACCAGCAGAACCACAGGGGGCGACCAGCCCCAGCATTTT. The chain carries TRBV15 and TRBJ1-5; the match to TRBD1 covers 9 bases. After removal of 2 bases from V and 7 bases from J, the junction contained 6 bases not matched to a gene. Germline-derived CDR1 and CDR2 are LNHNV and YYDKDF (reference sequence). This CDR3 is 15 amino acids long.

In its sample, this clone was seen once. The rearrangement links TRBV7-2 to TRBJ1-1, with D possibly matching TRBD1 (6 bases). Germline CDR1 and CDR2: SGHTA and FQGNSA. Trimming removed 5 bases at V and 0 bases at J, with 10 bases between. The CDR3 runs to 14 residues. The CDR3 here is CASSRTALNTEAFF. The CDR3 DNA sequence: TGTGCCAGCAGCCGGACAGCCTTGAACACTGAAGCTTTCTTT.

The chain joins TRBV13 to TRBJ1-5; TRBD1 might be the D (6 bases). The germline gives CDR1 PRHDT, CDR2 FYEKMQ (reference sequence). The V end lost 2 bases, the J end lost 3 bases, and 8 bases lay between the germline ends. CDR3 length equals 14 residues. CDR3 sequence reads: CASSLSGVNQPQHF. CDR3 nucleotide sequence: TGTGCCAGCAGCTTATCAGGGGTCAATCAGCCCCAGCATTTT.

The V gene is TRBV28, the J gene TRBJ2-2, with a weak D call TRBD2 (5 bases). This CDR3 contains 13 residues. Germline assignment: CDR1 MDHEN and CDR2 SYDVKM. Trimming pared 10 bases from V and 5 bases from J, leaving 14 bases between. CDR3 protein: CATTSGWTGELFF. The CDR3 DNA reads TGTGCCACAACCTCGGGGTGGACCGGGGAGCTGTTTTTT.

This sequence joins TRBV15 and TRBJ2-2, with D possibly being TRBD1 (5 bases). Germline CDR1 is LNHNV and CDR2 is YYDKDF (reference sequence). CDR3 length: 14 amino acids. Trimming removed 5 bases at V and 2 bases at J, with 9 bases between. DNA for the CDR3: TGTGCCACCAGCGCAGGGCTCAACACCGGGGAGCTGTTTTTT. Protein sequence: CATSAGLNTGELFF.

The CDR3: CASSLDRDRRQPQHF. CDR3 nucleotide sequence: TGTGCCAGCAGCTTGGACAGGGATCGGCGGCAGCCCCAGCATTTT. The genes are TRBV5-6 and TRBJ1-5, with D possibly matching TRBD1 (6 bases). V lost 0 bases and J lost 7, with 14 bases in between. The V gene's germline CDR1 is SGHDT and CDR2 YYEEEE. The CDR3 has 15 amino acids.

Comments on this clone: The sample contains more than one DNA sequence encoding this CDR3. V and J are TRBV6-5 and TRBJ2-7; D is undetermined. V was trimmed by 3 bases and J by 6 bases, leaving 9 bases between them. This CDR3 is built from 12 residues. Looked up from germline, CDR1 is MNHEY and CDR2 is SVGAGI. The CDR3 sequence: CASSYLDSEQYF. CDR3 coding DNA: TGTGCCAGCAGTTATCTGGATAGCGAGCAGTACTTC.

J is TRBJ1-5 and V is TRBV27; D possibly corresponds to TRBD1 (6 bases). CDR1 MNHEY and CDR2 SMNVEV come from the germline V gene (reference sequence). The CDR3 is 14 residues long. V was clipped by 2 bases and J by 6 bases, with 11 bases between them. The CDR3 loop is CASSLAGGGQPQHF. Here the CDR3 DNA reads TGTGCCAGCAGTTTAGCCGGGGGCGGTCAGCCCCAGCATTTT.

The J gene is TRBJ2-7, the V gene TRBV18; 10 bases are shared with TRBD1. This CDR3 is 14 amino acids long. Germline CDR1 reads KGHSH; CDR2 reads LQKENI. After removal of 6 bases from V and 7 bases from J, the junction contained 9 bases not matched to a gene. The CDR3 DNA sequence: TGTGCCAGCTCCGCTGGACAGGGGGGTCGAGAGCAGTACTTC. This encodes CASSAGQGGREQYF.

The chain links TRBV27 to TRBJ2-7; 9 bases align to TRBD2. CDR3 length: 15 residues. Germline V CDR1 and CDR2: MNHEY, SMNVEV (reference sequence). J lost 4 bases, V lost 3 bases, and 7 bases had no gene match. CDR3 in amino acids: CASSFGREGLYEQYF. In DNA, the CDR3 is TGTGCCAGCAGTTTCGGGCGGGAGGGTTTATACGAGCAGTACTTC.

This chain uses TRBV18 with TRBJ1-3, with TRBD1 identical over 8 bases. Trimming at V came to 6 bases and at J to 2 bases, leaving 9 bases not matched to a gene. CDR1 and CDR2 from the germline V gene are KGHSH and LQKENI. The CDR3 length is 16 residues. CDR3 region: CASSYTGTGTGNTIYF. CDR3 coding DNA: TGTGCCAGCTCGTATACCGGGACAGGTACTGGAAACACCATATATTTT.

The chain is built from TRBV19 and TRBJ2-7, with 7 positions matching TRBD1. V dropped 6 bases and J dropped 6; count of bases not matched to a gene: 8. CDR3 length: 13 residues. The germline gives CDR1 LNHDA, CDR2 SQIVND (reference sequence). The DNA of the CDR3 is TGTGCCAGTAGCTTAATCCCAGGGGGCGAGCAGTACTTC. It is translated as CASSLIPGGEQYF.

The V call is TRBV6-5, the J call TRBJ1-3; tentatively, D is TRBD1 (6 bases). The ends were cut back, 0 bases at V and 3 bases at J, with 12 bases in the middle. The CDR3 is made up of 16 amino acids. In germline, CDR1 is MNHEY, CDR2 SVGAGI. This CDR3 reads CASSYSGAVLGNTIYF. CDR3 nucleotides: TGTGCCAGCAGTTACTCGGGGGCTGTTCTTGGAAACACCATATATTTT.

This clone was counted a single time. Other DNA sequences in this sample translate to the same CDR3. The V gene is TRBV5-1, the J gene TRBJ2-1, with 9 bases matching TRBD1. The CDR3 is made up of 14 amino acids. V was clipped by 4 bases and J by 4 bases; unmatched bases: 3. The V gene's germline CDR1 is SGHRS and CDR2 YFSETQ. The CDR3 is CASSPGTGYNEQFF. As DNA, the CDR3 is TGCGCCAGCAGCCCCGGGACAGGGTACAATGAGCAGTTCTTC.

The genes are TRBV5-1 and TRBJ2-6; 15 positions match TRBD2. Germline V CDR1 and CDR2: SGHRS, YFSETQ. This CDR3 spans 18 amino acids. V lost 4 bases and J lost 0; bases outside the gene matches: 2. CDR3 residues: CASSGGLAGGSGANVLTF. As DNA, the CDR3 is TGCGCCAGCAGCGGGGGACTAGCGGGAGGCTCTGGGGCCAACGTCCTGACTTTC.

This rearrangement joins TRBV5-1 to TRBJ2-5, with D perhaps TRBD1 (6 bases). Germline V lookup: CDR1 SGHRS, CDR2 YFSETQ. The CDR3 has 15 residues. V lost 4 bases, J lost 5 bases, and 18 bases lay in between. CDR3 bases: TGCGCCAGCAGCATTAGACCAGGGGATGGGGAGACCCAGTACTTC. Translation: CASSIRPGDGETQYF.

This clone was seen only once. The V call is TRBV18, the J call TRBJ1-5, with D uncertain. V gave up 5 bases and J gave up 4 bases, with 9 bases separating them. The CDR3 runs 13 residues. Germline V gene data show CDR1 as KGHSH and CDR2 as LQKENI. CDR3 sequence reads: CASSSDGNQPQHF. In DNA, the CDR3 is TGTGCCAGCTCATCGGACGGGAATCAGCCCCAGCATTTT.

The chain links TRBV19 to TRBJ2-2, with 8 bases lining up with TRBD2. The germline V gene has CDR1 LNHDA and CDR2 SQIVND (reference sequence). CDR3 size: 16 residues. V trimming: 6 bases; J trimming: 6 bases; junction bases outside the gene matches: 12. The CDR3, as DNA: TGTGCCAGTAGCCCGACGGCGGGAGGAATGCCCGGGGAGCTGTTTTTT. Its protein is CASSPTAGGMPGELFF.

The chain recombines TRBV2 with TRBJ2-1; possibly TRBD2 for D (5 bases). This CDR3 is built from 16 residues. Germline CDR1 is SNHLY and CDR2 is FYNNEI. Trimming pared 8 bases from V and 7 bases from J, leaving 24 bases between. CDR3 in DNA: TGTGCCAGCCTACCTGCCCGTGGCCACTCGGGGAATGAGCAGTTCTTC. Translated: CASLPARGHSGNEQFF.